This T cell receptor beta chain came from a study of T-cell memory formation after mild COVID-19. Trimming pared 4 bases from V and 4 bases from J, leaving 14 bases between. The CDR3 consists of 14 residues. From germline, CDR1 is SGHRS and CDR2 YFSETQ. TCRdb fed the 5' RACE reads into MiXCR, producing one record per CDR3 protein. The sample records about 340,000 distinct CDR3 sequences, about 16% being singletons. This clonotype has a count of ten or more. This chain connects TRBV5-1 to TRBJ1-2; the D gene is possibly TRBD1 (5 bases). The sequencing sample was made of PBMCs or a T cell subset sorted from them (not recorded which). The TCR was taken from a man in his late teens or twenties who had mild COVID-19 (a few samples of this study predate the infection). Cell type and time point are not known. CDR3 DNA: TGCGCCAGCAGCGGGCTTCGGGACGGCTATGGCTACACCTTC. This encodes CASSGLRDGYGYTF.